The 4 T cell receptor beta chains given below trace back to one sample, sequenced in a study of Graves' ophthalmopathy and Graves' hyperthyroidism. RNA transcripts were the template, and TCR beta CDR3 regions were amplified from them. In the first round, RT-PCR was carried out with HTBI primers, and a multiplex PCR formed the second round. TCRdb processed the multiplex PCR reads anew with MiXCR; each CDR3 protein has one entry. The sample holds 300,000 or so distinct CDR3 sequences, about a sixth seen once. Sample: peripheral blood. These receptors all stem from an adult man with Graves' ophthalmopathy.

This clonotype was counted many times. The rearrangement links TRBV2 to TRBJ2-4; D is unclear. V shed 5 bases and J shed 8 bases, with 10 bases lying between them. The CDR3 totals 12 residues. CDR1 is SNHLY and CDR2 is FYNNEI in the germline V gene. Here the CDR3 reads CASSPGPDIQYF. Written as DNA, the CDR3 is TGTGCCAGCAGTCCCGGACCCGACATTCAGTACTTC.

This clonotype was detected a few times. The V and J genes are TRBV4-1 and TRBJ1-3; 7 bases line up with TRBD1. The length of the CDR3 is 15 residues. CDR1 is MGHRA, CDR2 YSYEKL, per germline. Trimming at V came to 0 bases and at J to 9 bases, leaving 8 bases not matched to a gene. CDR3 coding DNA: TGCGCCAGCAGCCAAGATTATAGGGGGCTTCCCACCATATATTTT. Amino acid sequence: CASSQDYRGLPTIYF.

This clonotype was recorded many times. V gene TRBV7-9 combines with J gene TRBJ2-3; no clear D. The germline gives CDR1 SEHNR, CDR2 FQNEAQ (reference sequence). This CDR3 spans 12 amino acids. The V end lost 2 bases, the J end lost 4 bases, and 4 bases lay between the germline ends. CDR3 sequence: CASSLTSDTQYF. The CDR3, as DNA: TGTGCCAGCAGCTTAACTTCAGATACGCAGTATTTT.

The CDR3 coding sequence is TGTGCCAGTAGGCCGTCTACCGGGACTCCAAACACCGGGGAGCTGTTTTTT. Translated: CASRPSTGTPNTGELFF. V and J are TRBV19 and TRBJ2-2; a possible D gene is TRBD2 (6 bases). Germline lookup yields CDR1 LNHDA and CDR2 SQIVND (reference sequence). The CDR3 contains 17 residues. V gave up 6 bases and J gave up 2 bases, with 19 bases separating them.